These T cell receptor beta chains were read from a single sample in a study of identical twins. TCRdb re-derived calls from the 5' RACE reads in MiXCR, one entry per CDR3 protein. The sample lists 200,000 to 250,000 distinct CDR3 sequences, more than 12% occurring once. Input material: memory (CD45RO+) T cells sorted from blood. All receptors derive from a woman aged 18-35 years in good health. Both conserved end residues are part of each CDR3. D genes are given only for firm matches. Clone size is shown for a subset of rows, as once, few, many or a class of expanded clone.

D: .
length: 13
J: TRBJ1-1
size: few
V: TRBV5-1
CDR3: CASRRDSNTEAFF
DNA: TGCGCCAGCAGACGTGACAGTAACACTGAAGCTTTCTTT

D: .
length: 17
J: TRBJ2-1
size: .
V: TRBV9
CDR3: CASSALMGGVVGNEQFF
DNA: TGTGCCAGCAGCGCCCTAATGGGAGGAGTGGTCGGAAATGAGCAGTTCTTC

D: .
length: 14
J: TRBJ1-6
size: few
V: TRBV3-1
CDR3: CASSQGQLNSPLHF
DNA: TGTGCCAGCAGCCAAGGACAGCTCAATTCACCCCTCCACTTT

D: .
length: 10
J: TRBJ2-3
size: few
V: TRBV7-9
CDR3: CASLGDTQYF
DNA: TGTGCCAGCTTGGGAGATACGCAGTATTTT

D: .
length: 13
J: TRBJ2-1
size: few
V: TRBV7-6
CDR3: CASSAQGFDEQFF
DNA: TGTGCCAGCAGCGCACAGGGATTCGATGAGCAGTTCTTC

D: .
length: 14
J: TRBJ2-1
size: .
V: TRBV5-1
CDR3: CASSLEASYNEQFF
DNA: TGCGCCAGCAGCTTAGAGGCATCCTACAATGAGCAGTTCTTC

D: TRBD1
length: 12
J: TRBJ1-1
size: few
V: TRBV10-3
CDR3: CASWDRDTEAFF
DNA: TGTGCCAGCTGGGACAGGGACACTGAAGCTTTCTTT

D: TRBD1
length: 14
J: TRBJ2-5
size: few
V: TRBV5-1
CDR3: CASSLEGAGETQYF
DNA: TGCGCCAGCAGCTTGGAGGGGGCGGGAGAGACCCAGTACTTC

D: TRBD1
length: 16
J: TRBJ2-3
size: .
V: TRBV24-1
CDR3: CATSDAGTGTTDTQYF
DNA: TGTGCCACCAGTGACGCCGGGACAGGGACCACAGATACGCAGTATTTT

D: .
length: 13
J: TRBJ2-3
size: .
V: TRBV20-1
CDR3: CSASPGGTDTQYF
DNA: TGCAGTGCTAGTCCTGGGGGCACAGATACGCAGTATTTT

D: .
length: 11
J: TRBJ2-1
size: few
V: TRBV20-1
CDR3: CSARDPPKQFF
DNA: TGCAGTGCTAGAGATCCCCCGAAGCAGTTCTTC

D: TRBD1
length: 13
J: TRBJ2-1
size: few
V: TRBV12-3/TRBV12-4
CDR3: CASSLAQGARQFF
DNA: TGTGCCAGCAGTTTAGCGCAGGGGGCGCGACAGTTCTTC

D: TRBD2
length: 14
J: TRBJ2-7
size: .
V: TRBV20-1
CDR3: CSAGTSGRAYEQYF
DNA: TGCAGTGCGGGGACTAGCGGGAGGGCCTACGAGCAGTACTTC

D: .
length: 11
J: TRBJ1-1
size: many
V: TRBV2
CDR3: CASSPTMEAFF
DNA: TGTGCCAGCAGTCCTACAATGGAGGCTTTCTTT

D: .
length: 15
J: TRBJ1-3
size: .
V: TRBV5-1
CDR3: CASSIGQNSGNTIYF
DNA: TGCGCCAGCAGCATCGGACAGAACTCTGGAAACACCATATATTTT

D: .
length: 16
J: TRBJ2-7
size: .
V: TRBV5-1
CDR3: CASSLNPLGSSYEQYF
DNA: TGCGCCAGCAGCTTGAACCCACTGGGGAGCTCCTACGAGCAGTACTTC

D: .
length: 12
J: TRBJ1-6
size: few
V: TRBV7-2
CDR3: CASSRANSPLHF
DNA: TGTGCCAGCAGCAGGGCGAATTCACCCCTCCACTTT

D: .
length: 14
J: TRBJ1-1
size: few
V: TRBV29-1
CDR3: CSVEESRLGTEAFF
DNA: TGCAGCGTTGAAGAGAGCAGGTTGGGCACTGAAGCTTTCTTT

D: .
length: 13
J: TRBJ1-5
size: many
V: TRBV12-3/TRBV12-4
CDR3: CASSFQRNQPQHF
DNA: TGTGCCAGCAGTTTCCAGCGCAATCAGCCCCAGCATTTT

D: TRBD2
length: 15
J: TRBJ2-3
size: .
V: TRBV4-3
CDR3: CASSQGGRATDTQYF
DNA: TGCGCCAGCAGCCAAGGCGGGAGGGCCACCGATACGCAGTATTTT

D: .
length: 11
J: TRBJ1-1
size: .
V: TRBV7-2
CDR3: CASSLFGGNFF
DNA: TGTGCCAGCAGCTTATTTGGAGGGAATTTCTTT

D: .
length: 13
J: TRBJ1-1
size: many
V: TRBV12-3/TRBV12-4
CDR3: CASRLGENTEAFF
DNA: TGTGCCAGCAGACTGGGGGAGAACACTGAAGCTTTCTTT